The following is a T cell receptor beta chain sequence with its context. The CDR3 is made up of 12 amino acids. Trimming removed 5 bases at V and 7 bases at J, with 9 bases between. Looked up from germline, CDR1 is SGHTA and CDR2 is FQGTGA. Authors' data handling: Amplified reference gene primers provided the basis for estimating nucleated cell counts. Assay used: immunoSEQ multiplex PCR; TCRdb lists only in-frame clones, some missing. The V and J calls and the clone size are those of that table, but D and trimming were determined from the DNA. Among 110,000 to 150,000 clones listed, over 80% were seen once. These data come from a study of blood T cell repertoires in COVID-19. Whole-study context: Samples representing acute and convalescent COVID-19 were sourced from the United States, Italy and Spain. Sample material is recorded as cDNA or gDNA derived from T cells, B-cell-depleted T cells, or PBMCs.

Specimen: peripheral blood. The chain is built from TRBV7-3 and TRBJ2-1; D gene ambiguous. The receptor was derived from a human donor in a cohort sampled during active COVID-19. The chain's CDR3 is CASSGSLNEQFF. The CDR3 DNA sequence: TGTGCCAGCAGCGGCAGTTTAAATGAGCAGTTCTTC.